This T cell receptor (beta chain) was obtained from a study of early T cells in non-severe SARS-CoV-2 infection. The wider study: Bulk RNA isolated from unsorted whole blood underwent sequencing; chains were not paired. Broader study findings: VDJdb matching favored anti-spike CD8 responses, missing private and CD4 specificities.

Germline V gene data show CDR1 as SEHNR and CDR2 as FQNEAQ (reference sequence). The CDR3 runs to 16 residues. The V gene lost 3 bases and the J gene lost 2 bases, with 13 bases spanning the gap. This clonotype was counted ten times or more. Its antigen is not known. Molecules of cDNA were individually given unique molecular identifiers that were attached to them. In TCRdb, the 5' RACE reads were re-called with MiXCR into one record per CDR3 protein. The table includes around 77,000 distinct CDR3 sequences, 9.5% to 13% detected once. The sequence was obtained from an adult who was a healthcare worker with PCR-confirmed SARS-CoV-2 infection or an uninfected control (not recorded which). This material consisted of whole blood, taken at baseline. The rearrangement links TRBV7-9 to TRBJ1-4; the D gene is possibly TRBD1 (6 bases). The CDR3 nucleotides are TGTGCCAGCAGCTTGGTTCCCAGGGGCACTAATGAAAAACTGTTTTTT. Translated, it gives CASSLVPRGTNEKLFF.